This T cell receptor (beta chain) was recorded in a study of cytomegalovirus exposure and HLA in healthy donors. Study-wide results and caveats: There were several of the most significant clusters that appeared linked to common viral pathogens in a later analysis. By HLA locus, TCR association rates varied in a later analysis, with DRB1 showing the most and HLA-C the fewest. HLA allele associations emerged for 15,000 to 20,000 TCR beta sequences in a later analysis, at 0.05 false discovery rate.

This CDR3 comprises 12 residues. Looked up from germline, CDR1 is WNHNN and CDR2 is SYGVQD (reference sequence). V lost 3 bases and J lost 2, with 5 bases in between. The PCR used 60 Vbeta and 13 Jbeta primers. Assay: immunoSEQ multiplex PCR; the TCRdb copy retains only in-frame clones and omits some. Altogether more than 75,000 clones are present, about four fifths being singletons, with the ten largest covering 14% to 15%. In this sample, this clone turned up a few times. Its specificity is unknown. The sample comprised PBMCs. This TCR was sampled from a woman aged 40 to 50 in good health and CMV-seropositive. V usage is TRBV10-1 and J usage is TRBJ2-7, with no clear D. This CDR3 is CASSDSTYEQYF. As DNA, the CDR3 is TGCGCCAGCAGTGACAGTACCTACGAGCAGTACTTC.